This T cell receptor beta chain comes out of a study of CD8+ T cells in alopecia areata. Study overall: The tofacitinib course ran for 6 to 18 months and was followed by 6 months off drug. General observations from the study: Resident alphabeta T-cell populations of normal skin are likewise subject to sequencing in scalp samples. Higher clonality than in normal scalp was seen in lesional scalp, especially alopecia totalis/universalis.

Points on this clone: What it binds is not known.

V was cut by 0 bases and J by 2 bases, with 11 bases left in between. The V gene's germline CDR1 is SGDLS and CDR2 YYNGEE. The CDR3 is made up of 16 amino acids. It was cDNA, reverse transcribed from extracted RNA, that served as the sequencing template. TCRdb's copy holds only in-frame clones and misses some; the assay was immunoSEQ multiplex PCR. The sample includes 120,000 or so clones, roughly 57% seen only once; the top ten take roughly 5%. Specified treatment: oral pan-JAK inhibitor, 5-10 mg twice daily. Lesional scalp punch biopsies and peripheral blood were collected from alopecia areata patients.

The sample consisted of CD4+ T cells sorted from blood, taken at week 4, from a patient treated with tofacitinib. The rearrangement uses TRBV9 and TRBJ2-2, with no clear D. The TCR sequence derives from a human donor with alopecia areata. This CDR3 reads CASSVGGRFNTGELFF. The CDR3, as DNA: TGTGCCAGCAGCGTAGGTGGACGATTCAACACCGGGGAGCTGTTTTTT.